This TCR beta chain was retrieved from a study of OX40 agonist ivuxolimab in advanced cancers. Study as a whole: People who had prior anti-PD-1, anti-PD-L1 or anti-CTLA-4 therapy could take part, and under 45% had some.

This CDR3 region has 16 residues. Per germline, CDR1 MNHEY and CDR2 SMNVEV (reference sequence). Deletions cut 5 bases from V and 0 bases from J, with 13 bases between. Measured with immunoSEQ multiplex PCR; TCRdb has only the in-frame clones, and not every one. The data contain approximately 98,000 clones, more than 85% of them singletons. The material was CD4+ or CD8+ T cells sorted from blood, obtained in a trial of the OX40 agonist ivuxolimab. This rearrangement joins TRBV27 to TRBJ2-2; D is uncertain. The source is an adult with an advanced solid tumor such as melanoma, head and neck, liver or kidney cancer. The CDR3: CASSPLVTANTGELFF. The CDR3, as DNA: TGTGCCAGCAGTCCCCTTGTGACGGCGAACACCGGGGAGCTGTTTTTT.